A single sample gave rise to the 4 T cell receptor beta chains below, sequenced in a study of immune evolution from preneoplasia to lung adenocarcinoma. The repertoire was sequenced with immunoSEQ multiplex PCR; TCRdb's copy has only in-frame clones and lacks some. The table includes around 10,000 clones, around four fifths detected once. Sequencing was performed on FFPE minimally invasive lung adenocarcinoma tissue. The receptors were gathered from a person between 65 and 79 years old with lung adenocarcinoma.

About this clone: Other DNA sequences in this specimen translate into the identical CDR3. The J gene is TRBJ2-7, the V gene TRBV27, with unresolved D. Germline lookup yields CDR1 MNHEY and CDR2 SMNVEV (reference sequence). Trimming shortened V by 0 bases and J by 5 bases, and 11 bases separated the two germline ends. The CDR3 length is 14 residues. The CDR3 sequence is CASSLSTVYNEQYF. The CDR3 nucleotides read TGTGCCAGCAGTTTATCTACAGTGTATAACGAGCAGTACTTC.

This sequence joins TRBV5-8 and TRBJ2-5; 9 nucleotides agree with TRBD1. This CDR3 comprises 15 residues. Trimming cost V 6 bases and J 2 bases; bases outside gene matches: 8. The germline gives CDR1 SGHTS, CDR2 YDEGEE. CDR3 sequence (DNA): TGTGCCAGCACCTGGGGGGACAGGGATCAAGAGACCCAGTACTTC. Encoded protein: CASTWGDRDQETQYF.

The chain is built from TRBV4-1 and TRBJ2-7; D perhaps matches TRBD1 (5 bases). The CDR3 covers 15 residues. CDR1 and CDR2 from the germline V gene are MGHRA and YSYEKL. Deletions cut 1 base from V and 3 bases from J, with 13 bases between. CDR3 amino acids: CASSQVATEVYEQYF. The DNA for the CDR3 is TGCGCCAGCAGCCAAGTCGCGACAGAAGTCTACGAGCAGTACTTC.

V and J are TRBV10-3 and TRBJ1-2; 7 bases fit TRBD1. The CDR3 is made up of 12 amino acids. Germline V lookup: CDR1 ENHRY, CDR2 SYGVKD. Unmatched junction bases numbered 6, after V lost 8 bases and J lost 6 bases. For the CDR3, the DNA is TGTGCCATCCAGAGGCAGGGGGATGGCTACACCTTC. Amino acid sequence: CAIQRQGDGYTF.